Presented here are 10 T cell receptor beta chains from one specimen sequenced in a study of blood T cell repertoires in COVID-19. TCRdb's copy holds only in-frame clones and misses some; the assay was immunoSEQ multiplex PCR. This sample has roughly 250,000 clones, with roughly 84% found just once. Sequenced: peripheral blood. The source of these receptors is a middle-aged woman who had recovered from COVID-19.

The V and J genes are TRBV3-1 (or the pseudogene TRBV3-2) and TRBJ2-1; TRBD2 matches 9 bases. This CDR3 is 16 amino acids long. V lost 4 bases, J lost 9 bases, and 13 bases stayed unmatched. CDR1 is LGHDT and CDR2 is YNNKEL in the germline V gene (reference sequence). The CDR3 sequence is CASSPILGGGAVEQFF. CDR3 bases: TGTGCCAGCAGCCCAATTCTAGGCGGGGGGGCCGTTGAGCAGTTCTTC.

The chain carries TRBV6-5 and TRBJ1-5; 8 nucleotides agree with TRBD1. This CDR3 has 13 residues. Losses at the gene ends were 6 bases for V and 7 bases for J; bases not matched to a gene: 5. Germline V CDR1 and CDR2: MNHEY, SVGAGI. The CDR3 is CASRPTGEQPQHF. CDR3 bases: TGTGCCAGCAGACCGACAGGGGAACAGCCCCAGCATTTT.

The chain links TRBV2 to TRBJ2-3; 7 bases fit TRBD1. This CDR3 contains 14 residues. Looked up from germline, CDR1 is SNHLY and CDR2 is FYNNEI. J was trimmed by 7 bases and V by 8 bases; bases with no gene match: 12. CDR3 in amino acids: CASLRGPPPNTQYF. The CDR3 nucleotides are TGTGCCAGCTTAAGGGGGCCCCCCCCAAATACGCAGTATTTT.

This sequence joins TRBV6-5 and TRBJ1-5, with 8 bases lining up with TRBD1. Germline V gene sequence: CDR1 MNHEY, CDR2 SVGAGI. After removal of 6 bases from V and 6 bases from J, the junction contained 10 bases not matched to a gene. The CDR3 loop spans 15 amino acids. The CDR3: CASSKVTGGGQPQHF. Written as DNA, the CDR3 is TGTGCCAGCAGCAAGGTTACAGGGGGAGGTCAGCCCCAGCATTTT.

Only one count was recorded for this clone. This rearrangement joins TRBV11-3 to TRBJ2-2; D not certain. The CDR3 is 15 residues long. Trimming removed 1 base from V and 2 bases from J, with 8 bases in between. Looked up from germline, CDR1 is SGHNT and CDR2 is YENEEA. CDR3 amino acids: CASSLVAYNTGELFF. CDR3 coding DNA: TGTGCCAGCAGCTTAGTCGCGTATAACACCGGGGAGCTGTTTTTT.

The chain combines TRBV19 with TRBJ1-5; TRBD1 matches 10 bases. Germline V gene sequence: CDR1 LNHDA, CDR2 SQIVND (reference sequence). This CDR3 has 15 residues. V was clipped by 4 bases and J by 3 bases; unmatched bases: 3. CDR3 residues: CASSKDRGLNQPQHF. In DNA form, the CDR3 reads TGTGCCAGTAGTAAAGACAGGGGGCTCAATCAGCCCCAGCATTTT.

The CDR3 is CASSLGLAGVYEQYF. The CDR3 region has the DNA TGTGCCAGCAGCCTAGGACTAGCGGGGGTCTACGAGCAGTACTTC. The chain recombines TRBV6-2 or TRBV6-3 with TRBJ2-7; 13 bases agree with TRBD2. Germline lookup yields CDR1 MNHEY and CDR2 SVGEGT. J lost 3 bases, V lost 6 bases, and 5 bases had no gene match. The CDR3 is 15 amino acids.

The DNA of the CDR3 is TGTGCCACCAGTGATTCTCAGGGGGGTGGGAATGAGCAGTTCTTC. It is translated as CATSDSQGGGNEQFF. The chain is built from TRBV24-1 and TRBJ2-1, with D tentatively TRBD1 (7 bases). V was shortened by 2 bases and J by 7 bases, with 14 bases between the two germline ends. CDR1 is KGHDR, CDR2 SFDVKD, per germline. The CDR3 is made up of 15 amino acids.

The rearrangement uses TRBV19 and TRBJ1-5; no clear D. V lost 3 bases to trimming and J lost 7 bases, with 10 bases between them. The germline gives CDR1 LNHDA, CDR2 SQIVND (reference sequence). The CDR3 is 13 amino acids. CDR3 DNA sequence: TGTGCCAGTAGTATGGATGCGCGGCAGCCCCAGCATTTT. It encodes CASSMDARQPQHF.

This chain uses TRBV5-1 with TRBJ2-7; 8 bases are a match to TRBD1. Germline V gene data show CDR1 as SGHRS and CDR2 as YFSETQ. This CDR3 spans 16 amino acids. V shed 4 bases and J 2 bases; nucleotides not matched to a gene: 11. CDR3 protein: CASSEPRDRRTYEQYF. In DNA form, the CDR3 reads TGCGCCAGCAGCGAACCCCGGGACAGGAGAACCTACGAGCAGTACTTC.